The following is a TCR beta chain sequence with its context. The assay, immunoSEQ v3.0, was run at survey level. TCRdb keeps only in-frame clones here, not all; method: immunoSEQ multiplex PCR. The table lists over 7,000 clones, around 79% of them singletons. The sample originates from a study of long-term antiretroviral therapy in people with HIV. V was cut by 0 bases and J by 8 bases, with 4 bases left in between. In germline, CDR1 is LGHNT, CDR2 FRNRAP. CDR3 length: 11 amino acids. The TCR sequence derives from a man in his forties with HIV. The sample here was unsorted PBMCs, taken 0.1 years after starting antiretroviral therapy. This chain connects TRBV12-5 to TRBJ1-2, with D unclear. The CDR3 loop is CASGLVGGYTF. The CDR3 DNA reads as TGTGCTAGTGGTTTGGTAGGGGGCTACACCTTC. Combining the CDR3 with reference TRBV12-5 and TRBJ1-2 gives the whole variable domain DARVTQTPRHKVTEMGQEVTMRCQPILGHNTVFWYRQTMMQGLELLAYFRNRAPLDDSGMPKDRFSAEMPDATLATLKIQPSEPRDSAVYFCASGLVGGYTFGSGTRLTVV.